Presented here are 3 T cell receptor beta chains from one specimen sequenced in a study of control samples from healthy donors and cancer patients. Libraries were prepared by immunoSEQ multiplex PCR; TCRdb keeps only in-frame clonotypes and omits some of them. Of 150,000 to 200,000 clones listed, roughly 95% are singletons. Sequencing was performed on blood. The source of these receptors is a woman aged 25-40 years in good health.

The V call is TRBV7-9, the J call TRBJ1-1; no reliable D call. The CDR3 is made up of 13 amino acids. The germline gives CDR1 SEHNR, CDR2 FQNEAQ (reference sequence). Trimming pared 1 base from V and 6 bases from J, leaving 9 bases between. The CDR3 bases are TGTGCCAGCAGCTTAGATGGGGTGGCTGAAGCTTTCTTT. Translating it yields CASSLDGVAEAFF.

The rearrangement uses TRBV5-8 and TRBJ1-5, with 9 bases that match TRBD1. V gave up 0 bases and J gave up 7 bases; unmatched junction bases: 5. The CDR3 is made up of 15 amino acids. The germline V gene has CDR1 SGHTS and CDR2 YDEGEE. This CDR3 is CASSLVLTGGQPQHF. The CDR3 nucleotides read TGTGCCAGCAGCTTGGTGTTGACAGGGGGACAGCCCCAGCATTTT.

The chain joins TRBV6-5 to TRBJ1-3; 7 bases line up with TRBD1. The CDR3 extends over 15 amino acids. After removal of 7 bases from V and 2 bases from J, the junction contained 8 bases not matched to a gene. Germline V gene sequence: CDR1 MNHEY, CDR2 SVGAGI. The CDR3 coding sequence is TGTGCCAGCATTTATGCGCAGGGGGCTGGAAACACCATATATTTT. Translation: CASIYAQGAGNTIYF.